The 5 T cell receptor beta chains in this list originate from one sample, sequenced in a study of blood T cell repertoires in COVID-19. Repertoires were generated with immunoSEQ multiplex PCR, while TCRdb's copy carries only in-frame clones and drops some. This sample has about 130,000 clones, with about 76% found just once. Specimen: peripheral blood. The receptors here all came from a woman aged 70-85 years with COVID-19, enrolled during active disease.

The rearrangement links TRBV7-2 to TRBJ2-7; D gene ambiguous. The CDR3 is made up of 13 amino acids. Trimming stripped 1 base from V and 2 bases from J, with 6 bases between. Germline assignment: CDR1 SGHTA and CDR2 FQGNSA. The CDR3 sequence: CASSLVPAYEQYF. CDR3 nucleotides: TGTGCCAGCAGCTTAGTTCCCGCCTACGAGCAGTACTTC.

This clone occurred a few times. This rearrangement joins TRBV7-8 to TRBJ2-1; 8 nucleotides agree with TRBD2. Germline-derived CDR1 and CDR2 are SGHVS and FQNEAQ. The V segment lost 7 bases and the J segment 6 bases; nucleotides outside the gene matches: 8. The CDR3 loop spans 14 amino acids. The CDR3 nucleotides are TGTGCCAGCACCTGGGCGGGGGGAGGCAATGAGCAGTTCTTC. It codes for CASTWAGGGNEQFF.

The CDR3 loop is CAISPDRGYQPQHF. The CDR3 bases are TGTGCCATCAGTCCGGACAGGGGATACCAGCCCCAGCATTTT. The rearrangement joins TRBV10-3 to TRBJ1-5; 9 nucleotides line up with TRBD1. V lost 5 bases, J lost 7 bases, and 6 bases stayed unmatched. Germline CDR1 reads ENHRY; CDR2 reads SYGVKD. This CDR3 spans 14 amino acids.

V usage is TRBV5-4 and J usage is TRBJ2-1, with D possibly matching TRBD1 (6 bases). Trimming stripped 3 bases from V and 3 bases from J, with 16 bases between. The CDR3 totals 16 residues. Per germline, CDR1 SGHNT and CDR2 YYREEE (reference sequence). CDR3 nucleotide sequence: TGTGCCAGCAGCTCGTATGCAGGGGTCGACTACAATGAGCAGTTCTTC. Protein: CASSSYAGVDYNEQFF.

The rearrangement links TRBV7-2 to TRBJ1-3, with D hard to call. This CDR3 is 16 amino acids long. Looked up from germline, CDR1 is SGHTA and CDR2 is FQGNSA. Trimming removed 4 bases at V and 2 bases at J, with 15 bases between. The CDR3 DNA is TGTGCCAGCAGCTCCTCTCCAGGAGGCACTGGAAACACCATATATTTT. Protein sequence: CASSSSPGGTGNTIYF.